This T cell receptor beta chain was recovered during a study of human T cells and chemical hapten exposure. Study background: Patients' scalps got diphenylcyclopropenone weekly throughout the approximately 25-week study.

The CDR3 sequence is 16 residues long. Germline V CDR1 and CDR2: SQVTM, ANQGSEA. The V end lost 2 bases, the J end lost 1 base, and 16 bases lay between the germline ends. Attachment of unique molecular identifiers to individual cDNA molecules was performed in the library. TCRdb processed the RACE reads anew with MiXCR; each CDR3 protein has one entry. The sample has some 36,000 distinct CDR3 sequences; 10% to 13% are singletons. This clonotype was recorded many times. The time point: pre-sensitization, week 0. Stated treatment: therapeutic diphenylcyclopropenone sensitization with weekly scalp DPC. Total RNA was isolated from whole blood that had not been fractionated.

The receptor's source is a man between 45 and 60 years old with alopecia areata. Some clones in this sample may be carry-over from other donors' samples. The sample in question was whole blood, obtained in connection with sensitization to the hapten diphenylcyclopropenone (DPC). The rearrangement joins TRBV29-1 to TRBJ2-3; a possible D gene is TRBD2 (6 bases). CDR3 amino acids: CSVESWGGKGTDTQYF. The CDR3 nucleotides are TGCAGCGTTGAATCGTGGGGCGGGAAGGGCACAGATACGCAGTATTTT.